A selection of T cell receptor beta chains follows, all from one sample in a study of identical twins. Each CDR3 protein gets one entry after TCRdb re-called the 5' RACE reads with MiXCR. The repertoire holds more than 200,000 distinct CDR3 sequences, around an eighth seen once, with around 8.9% in the top ten. Input material: memory (CD45RO+) T cells sorted from blood. The receptors were sampled from a woman between 18 and 29 years old in good health. The CDR3 runs from the conserved cysteine through the conserved F or W. The order of the fields is V gene, D gene, J gene, clone size, CDR3 DNA, CDR3 protein. The D gene is left open where the match is weak. Expanded clones are given a class, and other clones once, few, many or no size at all.

V: TRBV18
D: NA
J: TRBJ2-6
size: once
DNA: TGTGCCAGCTCCCCCCTCTGGGGCTCTGGGGCCAACGTCCTGACTTTC
CDR3: CASSPLWGSGANVLTF

V: TRBV5-1
D: TRBD1
J: TRBJ2-3
size: NA
DNA: TGCGCCAGCAGCTTGGAGGGACAGGGTCGTGATACGCAGTATTTT
CDR3: CASSLEGQGRDTQYF

V: TRBV27
D: NA
J: TRBJ2-3
size: few
DNA: TGTGCCAGCAGTTTTTCGCCTGCTCAATCACAATATACGCAGTATTTT
CDR3: CASSFSPAQSQYTQYF

V: TRBV5-1
D: TRBD2
J: TRBJ2-1
size: NA
DNA: TGCGCCAGCAGGAGCGGGGGGGCTCAATACAATGAGCAGTTCTTC
CDR3: CASRSGGAQYNEQFF

V: TRBV11-2
D: TRBD2
J: TRBJ2-3
size: few
DNA: TGTGCCAGCAGCTCGTACGGACTAGCGGGGGGGCCGGCAGATACGCAGTATTTT
CDR3: CASSSYGLAGGPADTQYF

V: TRBV3-1
D: NA
J: TRBJ2-3
size: NA
DNA: TGTGCCAGCAGCCGTTGGGATACGCAGTATTTT
CDR3: CASSRWDTQYF

V: TRBV6-2/TRBV6-3
D: TRBD2
J: TRBJ2-7
size: NA
DNA: TGTGCCAGCAGTCCCGCGGGATACAGCGGGGGGTCCTACGAGCAGTACTTC
CDR3: CASSPAGYSGGSYEQYF

V: TRBV29-1
D: NA
J: TRBJ2-3
size: NA
DNA: TGCAGCTCGACCCTGGGGTATAGCACAGATACGCAGTATTTT
CDR3: CSSTLGYSTDTQYF

V: TRBV6-1
D: NA
J: TRBJ2-7
size: many
DNA: TGTGCCAGCAGTGAAGAGGGGACATCCTACGAGCAGTACTTC
CDR3: CASSEEGTSYEQYF

V: TRBV29-1
D: NA
J: TRBJ2-7
size: few
DNA: TGCAGCGTCATTGGGAGAAACAGGGACGAGCAGTACTTC
CDR3: CSVIGRNRDEQYF

V: TRBV6-2/TRBV6-3
D: TRBD1
J: TRBJ1-5
size: few
DNA: TGTGCCAGCACCCGGGACAGGTTTCAGCCCCAGCATTTT
CDR3: CASTRDRFQPQHF

V: TRBV7-2
D: NA
J: TRBJ1-5
size: NA
DNA: TGTGCCAGCAGCACCCGACAGGGCAATCAGCCCCAGCATTTT
CDR3: CASSTRQGNQPQHF

V: TRBV7-2
D: NA
J: TRBJ1-4
size: few
DNA: TGTGCCAGCAGCTTAGGGAGTCAGGAAAAACTGTTTTTT
CDR3: CASSLGSQEKLFF